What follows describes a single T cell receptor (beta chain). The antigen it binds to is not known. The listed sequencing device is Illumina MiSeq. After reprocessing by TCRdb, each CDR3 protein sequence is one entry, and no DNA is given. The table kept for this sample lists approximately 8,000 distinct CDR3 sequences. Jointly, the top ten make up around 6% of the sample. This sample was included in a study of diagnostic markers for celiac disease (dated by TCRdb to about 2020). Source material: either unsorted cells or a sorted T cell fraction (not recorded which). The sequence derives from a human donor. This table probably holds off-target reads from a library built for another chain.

The CDR3: CASSQGPTGASSGNTIYF. The chain links TRBV4-2 with TRBJ1-3; TCRdb returns TRBD1, unconfirmable since there is no DNA. From the cysteine through the phenylalanine, the CDR3 covers 18 amino acids. No DNA appears here. CDR1 and CDR2 were assigned from the germline V gene as LGHNA and YNFKEQ.